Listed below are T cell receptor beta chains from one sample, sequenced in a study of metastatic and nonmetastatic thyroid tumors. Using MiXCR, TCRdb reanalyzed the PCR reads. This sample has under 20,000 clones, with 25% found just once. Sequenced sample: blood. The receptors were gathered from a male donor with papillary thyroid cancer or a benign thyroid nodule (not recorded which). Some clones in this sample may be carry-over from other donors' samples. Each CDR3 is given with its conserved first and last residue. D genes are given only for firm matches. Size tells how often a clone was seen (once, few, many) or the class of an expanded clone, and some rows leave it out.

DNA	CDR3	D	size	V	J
TGTGCCAGCAGCTCTTCAACAGTCTATAATGAGCAGTTCTTC	CASSSSTVYNEQFF	NA	medium-sized	TRBV16	TRBJ2-1
TGTGCCAGCCGAACAGGGGCCAACGTCCTGACTTTC	CASRTGANVLTF	NA	NA	TRBV6-1	TRBJ2-6
TGTGCTAGTGGTTCCCCTGTAACCGGGACAGGTGCCCCAATTAACACCGGGGAGCTGTTTTTT	CASGSPVTGTGAPINTGELFF	TRBD1	many	TRBV12-5	TRBJ2-2
TGTTCCAGCAGCTCCAGGGTAGCGGGACAATGGGAGCAGTTCTTC	CSSSSRVAGQWEQFF	TRBD2	once	TRBV7-8	TRBJ2-1
TGTGCCAACAGTAGAAGGGACACCCAAGAGACCCAGTACTTC	CANSRRDTQETQYF	NA	NA	TRBV6-1	TRBJ2-5
TGTGCCAGCAGCGTAGGAGGACTAGCGGGAGTGGAGACCCAGTACTTC	CASSVGGLAGVETQYF	TRBD2	many	TRBV9	TRBJ2-5
TGTGCCAGCAGCCTCAACCCGGCTAGCGGGGTTTACGAGCAGTACTTC	CASSLNPASGVYEQYF	TRBD2	medium-sized	TRBV6-1	TRBJ2-7
TGTGCCAGCAGGAGGGGTCCAAGGGATACGCAGTATTTT	CASRRGPRDTQYF	NA	few	TRBV6-2/TRBV6-3	TRBJ2-3
TGCAGTGCCCGGGACAGGGGCTACGAGCAGTACTTC	CSARDRGYEQYF	TRBD1	few	TRBV20-1	TRBJ2-7
TGTGCCAGCAGCCACGGGACAGGCTCCTACGAGCAGTACTTC	CASSHGTGSYEQYF	TRBD1	NA	TRBV11-2	TRBJ2-7
TGTGCCAGCAGCCCGGGACTAGCCGCCTACGAGCAGTACTTC	CASSPGLAAYEQYF	TRBD2	few	TRBV6-1	TRBJ2-7
TGTGCCAGCAGCTTGGCCTCTGGGGCCAACGTCCTGACTTTC	CASSLASGANVLTF	NA	NA	TRBV7-8	TRBJ2-6
TGTGCCAGCAGCTTAATGACAGGGGGCCTGCGGGCGAGCTCCTACAATGAGCAGTTCTTC	CASSLMTGGLRASSYNEQFF	TRBD1	many	TRBV7-3	TRBJ2-1
TGCGCCAGTAGTCGACAGGCTTGGGAGACCCAGTACTTC	CASSRQAWETQYF	NA	few	TRBV27	TRBJ2-5
TGTGCCACCAGTGATGGGGACGGAGCCTACGAGCAGTACTTC	CATSDGDGAYEQYF	NA	medium-sized	TRBV24-1	TRBJ2-7
TGTGCCAGTAGGGGACAAGGACTGTTTTTT	CASRGQGLFF	NA	medium-sized	TRBV19	TRBJ1-4
TGCAGTGCTAGAGATCTGGGGGAGGGCCGCGCCTACGAGCAGTACTTC	CSARDLGEGRAYEQYF	TRBD2	NA	TRBV20-1	TRBJ2-7
TGTGCCAGCAGTGAAATAATATACAGGGCGGACACTGAAGCTTTCTTT	CASSEIIYRADTEAFF	NA	few	TRBV6-1	TRBJ1-1
TGCGCCAGCAGCCAAGCAGAGGGCCGACTCGGGACAGATACGCAGTATTTT	CASSQAEGRLGTDTQYF	NA	medium-sized	TRBV4-3	TRBJ2-3
TGTGCCAGCAGTAGCAACAGGGGGCAAGAGACCCAGTACTTC	CASSSNRGQETQYF	TRBD1	NA	TRBV5-6	TRBJ2-5
TGCGCCAGCAGCTTGTACCAGAGGGCGACCTACGAGCAGTACTTC	CASSLYQRATYEQYF	NA	NA	TRBV5-1	TRBJ2-7
TGTGCCAGCAGTCGTAAACTAGCGGGGGAATCCTACAATGAGCAGTTCTTC	CASSRKLAGESYNEQFF	TRBD2	few	TRBV7-8	TRBJ2-1
TGTGCCAGCATTAGCGGGAGAGGAGATACGCAGTATTTT	CASISGRGDTQYF	TRBD2	NA	TRBV12-3/TRBV12-4	TRBJ2-3